The clone carrying this T cell receptor (beta chain) was detected a few times. Its antigen is currently unknown. The CDR3 totals 12 residues. The germline CDR1 and CDR2 sequences are SGHRS and YFSETQ. Trimming pared 5 bases from V and 5 bases from J, leaving 10 bases between. This specimen belongs to a study of T-cell memory formation after mild COVID-19. Study background: There were largely donor-specific TCR clusters.

Researchers used 5'RACE with constant-segment primers to make TCR alpha and TCR beta cDNA libraries that carry sample barcodes and UMIs. Using its own MiXCR run on the 5' RACE reads, TCRdb lists one record per CDR3 protein. The sample lists around 310,000 distinct CDR3 sequences, roughly 15% occurring once. Whole-study results and caveats: Contracting clones from day 15 to 85 showed balanced CD4/CD8; later expanders favored CD4+.

The J gene is TRBJ1-1, the V gene TRBV5-1, with D perhaps matching TRBD1 (5 bases). The sample taken for sequencing was PBMCs or a T cell subset sorted from them (not recorded which). The clonotype was recovered from a man between 18 and 35 years old who had mild COVID-19 (a few samples of this study predate the infection). Cell type and time point are not known. DNA for the CDR3: TGCGCCAGCAGGGGCGGGGGGACTGAAGCTTTCTTT. Protein sequence: CASRGGGTEAFF.